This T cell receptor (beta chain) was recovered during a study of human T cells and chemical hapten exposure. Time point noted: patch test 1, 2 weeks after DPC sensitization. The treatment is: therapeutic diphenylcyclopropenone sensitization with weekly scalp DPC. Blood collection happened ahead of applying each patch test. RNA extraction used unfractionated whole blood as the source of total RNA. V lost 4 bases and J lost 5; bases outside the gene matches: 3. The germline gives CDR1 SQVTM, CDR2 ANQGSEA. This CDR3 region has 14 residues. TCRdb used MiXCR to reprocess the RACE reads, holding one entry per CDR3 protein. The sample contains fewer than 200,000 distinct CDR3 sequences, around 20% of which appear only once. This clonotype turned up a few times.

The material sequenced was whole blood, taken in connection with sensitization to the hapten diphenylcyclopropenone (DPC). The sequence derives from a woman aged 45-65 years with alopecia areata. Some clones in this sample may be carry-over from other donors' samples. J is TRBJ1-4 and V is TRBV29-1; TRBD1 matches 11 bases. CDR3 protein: CSVAWDRGNEKLFF. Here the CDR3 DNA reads TGCAGCGTTGCCTGGGACAGGGGGAATGAAAAACTGTTTTTT.